Below are 10 T cell receptor beta chains sequenced from a single sample in a study of T cell changes during pregnancy in multiple sclerosis. Profiling relied on immunoSEQ multiplex PCR, and the TCRdb table lists in-frame clones only, not all of them. The sample shows 61,000 or so clones, just under 95% of them seen only once. This specimen consisted of CD4+ T cells from peripheral blood mononuclear cells, obtained before pregnancy. The receptors come from a female donor with multiple sclerosis, enrolled in a pregnancy study.

The chain joins TRBV7-2 to TRBJ1-3, with a weak D call TRBD1 (5 bases). V was trimmed by 1 base and J by 10 bases, leaving 20 bases between them. This CDR3 region has 16 residues. The germline V gene has CDR1 SGHTA and CDR2 FQGNSA. The DNA of the CDR3 is TGTGCCAGCAGCTTAGGTGGGGGGGGGAAAGGGTTGACCATATATTTT. Protein sequence: CASSLGGGGKGLTIYF.

The J gene is TRBJ2-3, the V gene TRBV7-2, with 14 positions matching TRBD2. Looked up from germline, CDR1 is SGHTA and CDR2 is FQGNSA. The length of the CDR3 is 16 residues. V lost 5 bases, J lost 3 bases, and 4 bases stayed unmatched. The CDR3 loop reads CASSAGLAGGTDTQYF. The DNA of the CDR3 is TGTGCCAGCAGCGCTGGACTAGCGGGAGGAACAGATACGCAGTATTTT.

The V and J genes are TRBV30 and TRBJ1-1; D remains ambiguous. The V gene's germline CDR1 is GTSNPN and CDR2 SVGIG (reference sequence). Trimming cost V 4 bases and J 5 bases, with 11 bases left between them. This CDR3 region has 12 residues. The CDR3 DNA is TGTGCCTGGACGGGATGGGATACTGAAGCTTTCTTT. Translated, it gives CAWTGWDTEAFF. Using reference TRBV30 and TRBJ1-1 for the parts outside the CDR3, the full variable domain is SQTIHQWPATLVQPVGSPLSLECTVEGTSNPNLYWYRQAAGRGLQLLFYSVGIGQISSEVPQNLSASRPQDRQFILSSKKLLLSDSGFYLCAWTGWDTEAFFGQGTRLTVV.

The V call is TRBV30, the J call TRBJ1-2; D perhaps matches TRBD1 (5 bases). From germline, CDR1 is GTSNPN and CDR2 SVGIG (reference sequence). This CDR3 is built from 14 residues. The germline V and J ends were trimmed by 2 bases and 8 bases, with 18 bases remaining between them. This CDR3 reads CAWSTPGLAGGYTF. CDR3 sequence (DNA): TGTGCCTGGAGTACCCCGGGGCTAGCGGGGGGCTACACCTTC.

The chain employs TRBV25-1 and TRBJ2-1; D remains unclear. V was trimmed by 7 bases and J by 5 bases, leaving 12 bases between them. This CDR3 contains 13 residues. Germline values: CDR1 MGHDK, CDR2 SYGVNS. The CDR3 sequence is CASIPPEHNEQFF. CDR3 coding DNA: TGTGCCAGCATCCCCCCCGAGCACAATGAGCAGTTCTTC.

This rearrangement joins TRBV27 to TRBJ2-5, with 10 bases that match TRBD2. The CDR3 runs 14 residues. Germline-derived CDR1 and CDR2 are MNHEY and SMNVEV (reference sequence). The V gene end was trimmed by 4 bases and the J gene end by 4 bases; junction bases not matched to a gene: 3. CDR3 in DNA: TGTGCCAGCAGTTATCGGACTAGCGGAGAGACCCAGTACTTC. It specifies CASSYRTSGETQYF.

This chain joins TRBV9 and TRBJ1-2; 7 bases line up with TRBD1. From germline, CDR1 is SGDLS and CDR2 YYNGEE. The junction had 10 bases not matched to a gene; V was cut back by 1 base and J by 7 bases. The CDR3 runs to 15 residues. The CDR3 DNA reads as TGTGCCAGCAGCGTAAGGGGGCAGGGATTATCTGGCTACACCTTC. Residues: CASSVRGQGLSGYTF.

The chain joins TRBV6-1 to TRBJ2-7; tentative D call: TRBD2 (5 bases). Germline CDR1 MNHNS, CDR2 SASEGT. With 2 bases removed from V and 6 bases from J, the gap between germline ends came to 11 bases. The CDR3 is 13 amino acids. The CDR3 nucleotides are TGTGCCAGCAGTGAACTAGCCTTGGGCGAGCAGTACTTC. This gives the protein CASSELALGEQYF.

The chain combines TRBV11-3 with TRBJ2-7; 7 positions agree with TRBD1. This CDR3 has 13 amino acids. Trimming took 3 bases from V and 3 from J; bases not matched to a gene: 2. Germline assignment: CDR1 SGHNT and CDR2 YENEEA. In nucleotides, the CDR3 is TGTGCCAGCAGCTTCGACAGGGTCTACGAGCAGTACTTC. Protein sequence: CASSFDRVYEQYF.

The chain carries TRBV11-2 and TRBJ2-7, with a weak D call TRBD2 (7 bases). The CDR3 length is 16 residues. Germline loops: CDR1 SGHAT, CDR2 FQNNGV. Trimming pared 5 bases from V and 4 bases from J, leaving 21 bases between. CDR3 nucleotide sequence: TGTGCCAGCAGCCCGATTAGGGGGGAGGGCAGTTACGAGCAGTACTTC. Translating it yields CASSPIRGEGSYEQYF.